One sample yielded the 20 T cell receptor beta chains listed below, sequenced in a study of response to subunit inactivated influenza vaccine. TCRdb itself ran the RT-PCR reads through MiXCR, one entry per CDR3 protein. The repertoire consists of some 850,000 distinct CDR3 sequences, with 15% to 20% occurring once and the leading ten covering roughly 11%. The starting material was PBMCs from blood, obtained about 5 days after vaccination. These receptors were taken from a man in his forties or fifties who received an inactivated influenza vaccine.

This clonotype was detected a few times. The chain carries TRBV29-1 and TRBJ2-5; no clear D gene. V shed 1 base and J shed 5 bases, with 8 bases lying between them. Germline CDR1 is SQVTM and CDR2 is ANQGSEA. The CDR3 has 12 residues. For the CDR3, the DNA is TGCAGCGTTGAAGTATTTACGGAGACCCAGTACTTC. The encoded protein is CSVEVFTETQYF.

This clonotype appeared a few times. V and J are TRBV20-1 and TRBJ1-1, with D possibly matching TRBD1 (6 bases). The CDR3 contains 13 residues. CDR1 DFQATT and CDR2 SNEGSKA come from the germline V gene (reference sequence). CDR3 sequence reads: CRANRDMNTEAFF. The CDR3, as DNA: TGCAGAGCCAACAGGGACATGAACACTGAAGCTTTCTTT.

The CDR3 sequence: CASSAGQGASQPQHF. The CDR3 nucleotides read TGTGCCAGCAGTGCAGGACAGGGGGCGAGTCAGCCCCAGCATTTT. This rearrangement joins TRBV12-3 or TRBV12-4 to TRBJ1-5, with 11 bases lining up with TRBD1. This CDR3 contains 15 residues. With V trimmed by 5 bases and J by 6 bases, 6 bases remained unmatched.

The rearrangement uses TRBV6-2 or TRBV6-3 and TRBJ1-5, with 8 bases fitting TRBD1. There are 16 residues in the CDR3. Germline V gives CDR1 MNHEY, CDR2 SVGEGT. The ends lost 5 bases at V and 4 bases at J; junction bases unmatched: 10. The CDR3 region is CASSPRTGTNNQPQHF. CDR3 nucleotides: TGTGCCAGCAGTCCCAGGACAGGGACAAATAATCAGCCCCAGCATTTT.

This clonotype turned up a few times. This sequence joins TRBV24-1 and TRBJ2-3; D unclear. The CDR3 contains 16 residues. Germline CDR1 and CDR2: KGHDR and SFDVKD. V lost 3 bases and J lost 4, with 16 bases in between. The CDR3 bases are TGTGCCACCAGTGATCGTCTGGGGATGGGCCCAGATACGCAGTATTTT. Its translation is CATSDRLGMGPDTQYF.

This clonotype was observed a few times. The rearrangement uses TRBV27 and TRBJ1-5, with D tentatively TRBD1 (6 bases). V was pared by 5 bases and J by 5 bases, with 10 bases between. Germline V CDR1 and CDR2: MNHEY, SMNVEV (reference sequence). This CDR3 comprises 13 residues. The CDR3 is CASSARTDQPQHF. For the CDR3, the DNA is TGTGCCAGCAGTGCGCGGACAGATCAGCCCCAGCATTTT.

There are a few counts of this clonotype. V and J are TRBV12-3 or TRBV12-4 and TRBJ1-2; a weak D match, TRBD1 (6 bases). Trimming took 4 bases from V and 2 from J, leaving 17 bases between them. There are 16 residues in the CDR3. The CDR3 coding sequence is TGTGCCAGCAGTTACGCCCGATGGGGGCTGAACTATGGCTACACCTTC. Protein: CASSYARWGLNYGYTF.

This clonotype showed up many times. The chain recombines TRBV29-1 with TRBJ2-1; 8 nucleotides match TRBD2. The CDR3 is 15 residues long. Per germline, CDR1 SQVTM and CDR2 ANQGSEA. V was clipped by 2 bases and J by 0 bases; unmatched bases: 3. The CDR3 is CSVEHSGNSYNEQFF. DNA for the CDR3: TGCAGCGTTGAACATAGCGGGAACTCCTACAATGAGCAGTTCTTC.

This clonotype was seen ten or more times. This chain uses TRBV20-1 with TRBJ2-5, with TRBD1 identical over 9 bases. Germline loops: CDR1 DFQATT, CDR2 SNEGSKA (reference sequence). The V segment lost 3 bases and the J segment 5 bases; nucleotides outside the gene matches: 4. The CDR3 extends over 13 amino acids. The CDR3 DNA is TGCAGTGCTAGCGGACAGGGGATTGAGACCCAGTACTTC. It encodes CSASGQGIETQYF.

The J gene is TRBJ1-2, the V gene TRBV12-3 or TRBV12-4; 7 nucleotides agree with TRBD1. Unmatched junction bases numbered 9, after V lost 6 bases and J lost 8 bases. This CDR3 is built from 13 residues. The chain's CDR3 is CASRSRQGGGYTF. CDR3 nucleotides: TGTGCCAGCAGGAGTAGACAGGGAGGGGGCTACACCTTC.

The rearrangement links TRBV11-1 to TRBJ2-2; 14 bases fit TRBD2. The ends lost 5 bases at V and 5 bases at J; junction bases unmatched: 10. The germline V gene encodes CDR1 SGHAT and CDR2 FQDESV (reference sequence). The CDR3 totals 18 residues. The CDR3 reads CASSLSPRTSGRTGELFF. The DNA of the CDR3 is TGTGCCAGCAGCCTATCTCCAAGGACTAGCGGGAGGACCGGGGAGCTGTTTTTT.

This clonotype was counted a few times. This chain links TRBV5-1 with TRBJ2-5; tentatively, D is TRBD2 (5 bases). Between the trimmed V and J ends, which lost 4 bases and 2 bases, there was a span of 15 bases. The V gene's germline CDR1 is SGHRS and CDR2 YFSETQ. The CDR3 spans 15 residues. This CDR3 reads CASSASGLTQETQYF. The DNA of the CDR3 is TGCGCCAGCAGCGCCTCCGGACTCACTCAAGAGACCCAGTACTTC.

The rearrangement uses TRBV7-2 and TRBJ2-3; D is perhaps TRBD1 (5 bases). V lost 4 bases and J 6 bases, leaving 17 bases between the germline ends. Germline CDR1 SGHTA, CDR2 FQGNSA. This CDR3 is built from 15 residues. The CDR3 loop is CASSSGRGSWDTQYF. Written as DNA, the CDR3 is TGTGCCAGCAGCTCTGGTAGGGGTTCGTGGGATACGCAGTATTTT.

The V gene is TRBV20-1, the J gene TRBJ2-5; 7 nucleotides line up with TRBD2. Germline trimming cut 0 bases from V and 4 bases from J; bases unmatched to any gene: 8. Per germline, CDR1 DFQATT and CDR2 SNEGSKA (reference sequence). CDR3 length equals 15 residues. CDR3 bases: TGCAGTGCTAGAGATTGGCGGGAGCTGCCAGAGACCCAGTACTTC. Translation gives CSARDWRELPETQYF.

As regards this clonotype: The junction does not match germline at one end; this may be a read error. The chain combines TRBV30 with TRBJ2-1; 10 bases line up with TRBD2. Germline CDR1 and CDR2: GTSNPN and SVGIG (reference sequence). The CDR3 extends over 15 amino acids. For the CDR3, the DNA is TGTGCCTGGAGAGAAGCGGGAGGGCCCTACAATGAGCAGCTCTTC. Its translation is CAWREAGGPYNEQLF.

This rearrangement joins TRBV5-1 to TRBJ2-1, with 10 bases lining up with TRBD2. The CDR3 totals 16 residues. Trimming cost V 4 bases and J 4 bases; bases outside gene matches: 8. CDR1 SGHRS and CDR2 YFSETQ come from the germline V gene. The CDR3 nucleotides read TGCGCCAGCAGCGTCGGGACTAGCGAGACGTACAATGAGCAGTTCTTC. Its protein product is CASSVGTSETYNEQFF.

This clonotype was detected ten times or more. DNA of the CDR3: TGTGCCAGCCGGAGAAGGACCGGGGCCAACGTCCTGACTTTC. Amino acid sequence: CASRRRTGANVLTF. The chain employs TRBV28 and TRBJ2-6; D gene ambiguous. The V end was cut by 8 bases, the J end by 4 bases, with 12 bases between. The CDR3 has 14 residues. CDR1 MDHEN and CDR2 SYDVKM come from the germline V gene.

The gene calls are TRBV29-1 and TRBJ2-1; TRBD2 agrees at 10 bases. Losses at the gene ends were 5 bases for V and 10 bases for J; bases not matched to a gene: 20. Germline CDR1 and CDR2: SQVTM and ANQGSEA. The CDR3 loop spans 17 amino acids. In DNA, the CDR3 is TGCAGCGTTCTTGTGCCCGTGCTAGCGGGAGAGTCGGGGGAGCAGTTCTTC. Its translation: CSVLVPVLAGESGEQFF.

There are many counts of this clonotype. The chain links TRBV20-1 to TRBJ1-5, with no clear D. The germline V and J ends were trimmed by 5 bases and 4 bases, with 9 bases remaining between them. Germline CDR1 and CDR2: DFQATT and SNEGSKA (reference sequence). The CDR3 has 12 amino acids. The CDR3 is CSAPGLNQPQHF. As DNA, the CDR3 is TGCAGTGCTCCCGGACTAAATCAGCCCCAGCATTTT.

This chain joins TRBV27 and TRBJ2-7; D not resolved. Germline V gene data show CDR1 as MNHEY and CDR2 as SMNVEV (reference sequence). Trimming shortened V by 8 bases and J by 5 bases, and 13 bases separated the two germline ends. The CDR3 contains 12 residues. The CDR3 sequence: CASGMVRDEQYF. The CDR3 nucleotides are TGTGCCAGCGGAATGGTAAGGGACGAGCAGTACTTC.